This T cell receptor (beta chain) was captured by sequencing in a study of response to subunit inactivated influenza vaccine. The CDR3 extends over 15 amino acids. Trimming took 2 bases from V and 2 from J, leaving 11 bases between them. Study-level points and caveats: The authors suggested that every seasonal influenza vaccination recruits few new T cells.

As regards this clonotype: Antigen: not known.

TCRdb reprocessed the RT-PCR reads via MiXCR and lists one record per CDR3 protein. The repertoire holds 450,000 to 700,000 distinct CDR3 sequences, with roughly 15% as singletons. The sample was PBMCs from blood, taken approximately 12 days after vaccination. This clonotype originated in a man in his fifties who received an inactivated influenza vaccine. The chain joins TRBV12-3 or TRBV12-4 to TRBJ2-3; perhaps TRBD2 as D (5 bases). Here the CDR3 reads CASSLRMGVTDTQYF. CDR3 sequence (DNA): TGTGCCAGCAGTTTACGTATGGGAGTCACAGATACGCAGTATTTT.